Detailed here is one T cell receptor beta chain. The data derive from a study of blood T cell repertoires in COVID-19. The overall study: Specimens from acute and convalescent COVID-19 originated in the United States, Italy and Spain.

The CDR3 is 13 residues long. Trimming stripped 1 base from V and 8 bases from J, with 11 bases between. The V gene's germline CDR1 is KGHSH and CDR2 LQKENI. Original handling: Cell counts per sample came from amplifying reference gene primers. Using immunoSEQ multiplex PCR, the repertoire was profiled, and TCRdb retains in-frame clones only, with some absent. For V, J and clone size, that table is used; D and trimming come from the DNA. The table has roughly 160,000 clones, about 80% seen once. V usage is TRBV18 and J usage is TRBJ1-1, with D possibly being TRBD1 (5 bases). The specimen sequenced was peripheral blood. This receptor was obtained from a man aged 65 to 85 with active or convalescent COVID-19. CDR3 loop: CASSPQGSGEAFF. The DNA for the CDR3 is TGTGCCAGCTCACCACAGGGGTCAGGGGAAGCTTTCTTT.